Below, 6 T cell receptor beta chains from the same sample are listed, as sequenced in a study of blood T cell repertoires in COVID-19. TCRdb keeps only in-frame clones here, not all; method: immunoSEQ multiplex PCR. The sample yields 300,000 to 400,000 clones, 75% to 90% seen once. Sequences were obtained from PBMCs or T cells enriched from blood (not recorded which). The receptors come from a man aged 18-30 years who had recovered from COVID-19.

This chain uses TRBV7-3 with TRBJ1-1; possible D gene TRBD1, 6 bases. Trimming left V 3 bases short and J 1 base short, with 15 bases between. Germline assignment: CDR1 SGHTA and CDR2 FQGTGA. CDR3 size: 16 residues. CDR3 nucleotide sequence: TGTGCCAGCAGCTTGAAAAGACAGGCCCGGAACACTGAAGCTTTCTTT. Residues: CASSLKRQARNTEAFF.

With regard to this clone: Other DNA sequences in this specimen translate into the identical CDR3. CDR3 in amino acids: CASSPTGTAYNEQFF. The CDR3 DNA is TGTGCCAGCAGCCCCACCGGGACTGCCTACAATGAGCAGTTCTTC. This chain links TRBV7-9 with TRBJ2-1, with TRBD2 as a possible D gene (6 bases). The CDR3 sequence is 15 residues long. Germline loops: CDR1 SEHNR, CDR2 FQNEAQ (reference sequence). Trimming removed 5 bases at V and 2 bases at J, with 13 bases between.

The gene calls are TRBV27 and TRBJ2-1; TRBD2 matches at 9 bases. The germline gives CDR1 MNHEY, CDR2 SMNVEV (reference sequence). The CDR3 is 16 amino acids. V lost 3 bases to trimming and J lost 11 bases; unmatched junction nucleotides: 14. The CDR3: CASSFLAGLAGEKQFF. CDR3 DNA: TGTGCCAGCAGTTTCCTCGCGGGACTAGCCGGAGAGAAGCAGTTCTTC.

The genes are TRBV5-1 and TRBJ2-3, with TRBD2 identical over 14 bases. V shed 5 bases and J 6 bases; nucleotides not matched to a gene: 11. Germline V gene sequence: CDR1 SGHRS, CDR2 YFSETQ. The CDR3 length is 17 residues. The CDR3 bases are TGCGCCAGCAGGCCAGCGGGACTAGCGGGAGTAGGGGATACGCAGTATTTT. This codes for CASRPAGLAGVGDTQYF. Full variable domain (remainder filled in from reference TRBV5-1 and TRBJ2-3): KAGVTQTPRYLIKTRGQQVTLSCSPISGHRSVSWYQQTPGQGLQFLFEYFSETQRNKGNFPGRFSGRQFSNSRSEMNVSTLELGDSALYLCASRPAGLAGVGDTQYFGPGTRLTVL.

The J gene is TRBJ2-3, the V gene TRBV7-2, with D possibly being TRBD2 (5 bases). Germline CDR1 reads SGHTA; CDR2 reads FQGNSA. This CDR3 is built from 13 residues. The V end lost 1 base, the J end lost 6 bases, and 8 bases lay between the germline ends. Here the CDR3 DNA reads TGTGCCAGCAGCTTAGGGAGGTTTGATACGCAGTATTTT. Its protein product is CASSLGRFDTQYF.

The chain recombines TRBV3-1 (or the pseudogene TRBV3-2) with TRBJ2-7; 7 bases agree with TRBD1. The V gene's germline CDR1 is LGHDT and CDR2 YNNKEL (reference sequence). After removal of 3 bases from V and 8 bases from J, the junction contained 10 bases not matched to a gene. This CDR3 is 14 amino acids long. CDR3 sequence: CASSHPDDRVKQYF. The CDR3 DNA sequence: TGTGCCAGCAGCCACCCGGACGACAGGGTCAAGCAGTACTTC.